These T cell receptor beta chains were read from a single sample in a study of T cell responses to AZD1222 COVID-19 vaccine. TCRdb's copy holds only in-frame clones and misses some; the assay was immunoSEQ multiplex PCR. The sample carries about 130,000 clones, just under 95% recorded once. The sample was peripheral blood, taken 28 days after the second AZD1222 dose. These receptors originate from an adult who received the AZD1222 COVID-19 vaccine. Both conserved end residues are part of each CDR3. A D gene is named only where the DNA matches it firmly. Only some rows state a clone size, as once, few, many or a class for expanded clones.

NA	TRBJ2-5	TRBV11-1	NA	TGTGCCAGCAGCCCGAAGGCAGGGATTAAAGAGACCCAGTACTTC	CASSPKAGIKETQYF
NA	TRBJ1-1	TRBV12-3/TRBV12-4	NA	TGTGCCAGCAGTTCCAGGGGAGGGACTGAAGCTTTCTTT	CASSSRGGTEAFF
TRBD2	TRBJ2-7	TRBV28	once	TGTGCCAGCAGCTCTTCGGGTAGCGGGAGGACCTACGAGCAGTACTTC	CASSSSGSGRTYEQYF
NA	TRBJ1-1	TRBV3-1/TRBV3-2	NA	TGTGCCAGCAGCCTCTCCGACAGGTTGAACACTGAAGCTTTCTTT	CASSLSDRLNTEAFF
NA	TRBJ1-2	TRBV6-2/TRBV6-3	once	TGTGCCAGCAGTTACTCAATGCTACCGGTACAGGCGTATGGCTACACCTTC	CASSYSMLPVQAYGYTF
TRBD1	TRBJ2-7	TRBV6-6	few	TGTGCCAGCAGTTCCGGGACAGGGGCTCCCGAGCAGTACTTC	CASSSGTGAPEQYF
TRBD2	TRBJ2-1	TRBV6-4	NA	TGTGCCAGCCCCCCCGTGCGGGAGAGGGTCTACAATGAGCAGTTCTTC	CASPPVRERVYNEQFF
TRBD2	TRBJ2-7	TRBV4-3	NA	TGCGCCAGCAGCCAAGAATGGGAGGGACTTTACGAGCAGTACTTC	CASSQEWEGLYEQYF
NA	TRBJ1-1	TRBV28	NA	TGTGCCAGCAGTCTTGGGGGTAGAACTGAAGCTTTCTTT	CASSLGGRTEAFF
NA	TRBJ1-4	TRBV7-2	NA	TGTGCCAGCAGCCTCGGACATCGGAATGAAAAACTGTTTTTT	CASSLGHRNEKLFF
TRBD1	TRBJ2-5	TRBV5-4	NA	TGTGCCAGCAGCCTCAGACAGGGACCCCAAGAGACCCAGTACTTC	CASSLRQGPQETQYF
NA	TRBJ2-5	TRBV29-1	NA	TGCAGCGTTGAGAGTGGAGAGACCCAGTACTTC	CSVESGETQYF